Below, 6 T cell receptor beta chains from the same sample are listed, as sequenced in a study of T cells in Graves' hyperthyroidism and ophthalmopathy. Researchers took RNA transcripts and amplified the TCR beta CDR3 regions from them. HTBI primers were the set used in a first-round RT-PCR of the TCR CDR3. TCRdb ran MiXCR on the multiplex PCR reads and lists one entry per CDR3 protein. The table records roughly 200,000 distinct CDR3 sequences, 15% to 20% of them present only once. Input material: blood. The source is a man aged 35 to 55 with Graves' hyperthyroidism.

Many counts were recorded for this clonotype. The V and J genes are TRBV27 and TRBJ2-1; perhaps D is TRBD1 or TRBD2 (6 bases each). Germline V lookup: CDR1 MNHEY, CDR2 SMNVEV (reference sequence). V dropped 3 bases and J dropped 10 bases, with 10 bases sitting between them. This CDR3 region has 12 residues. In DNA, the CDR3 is TGTGCCAGCAGTTTGGGGGGCTGGGAGCAGTTCTTC. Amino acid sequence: CASSLGGWEQFF.

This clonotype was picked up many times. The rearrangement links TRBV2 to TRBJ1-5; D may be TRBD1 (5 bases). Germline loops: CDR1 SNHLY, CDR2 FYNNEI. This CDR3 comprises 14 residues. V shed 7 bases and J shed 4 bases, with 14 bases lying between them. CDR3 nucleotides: TGTGCCAGCACCTGGGACGGAGGAAATCAGCCCCAGCATTTT. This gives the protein CASTWDGGNQPQHF. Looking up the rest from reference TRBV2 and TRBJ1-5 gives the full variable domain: EPEVTQTPSHQVTQMGQEVILRCVPISNHLYFYWYRQILGQKVEFLVSFYNNEISEKSEIFDDQFSVERPDGSNFTLKIRSTKLEDSAMYFCASTWDGGNQPQHFGDGTRLSIL.

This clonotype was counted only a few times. The CDR3 loop reads CASSPGAVRPLHF. As DNA, the CDR3 is TGTGCCAGCAGCCCCGGGGCCGTCCGGCCCCTCCACTTT. The rearrangement links TRBV11-2 to TRBJ1-6; D is perhaps TRBD1 (5 bases). CDR3 size: 13 residues. Germline loops: CDR1 SGHAT, CDR2 FQNNGV. V was clipped by 5 bases and J by 13 bases, with 15 bases between them.

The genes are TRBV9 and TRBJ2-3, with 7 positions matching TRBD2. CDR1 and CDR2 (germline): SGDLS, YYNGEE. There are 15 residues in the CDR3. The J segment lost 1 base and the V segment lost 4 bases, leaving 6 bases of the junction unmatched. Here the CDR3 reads CASSMRGLGTDTQYF. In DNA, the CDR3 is TGTGCCAGCAGCATGCGGGGGTTGGGCACAGATACGCAGTATTTT. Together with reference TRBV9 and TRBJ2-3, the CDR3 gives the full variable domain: DSGVTQTPKHLITATGQRVTLRCSPRSGDLSVYWYQQSLDQGLQFLIQYYNGEERAKGNILERFSAQQFPDLHSELNLSSLELGDSALYFCASSMRGLGTDTQYFGPGTRLTVL.

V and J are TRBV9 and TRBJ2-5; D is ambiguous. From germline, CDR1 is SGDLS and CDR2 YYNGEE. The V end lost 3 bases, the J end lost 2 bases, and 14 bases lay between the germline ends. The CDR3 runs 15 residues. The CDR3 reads CASSDRDRYQETQYF. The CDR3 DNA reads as TGTGCCAGCAGCGACCGCGACCGATATCAAGAGACCCAGTACTTC.

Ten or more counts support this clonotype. Here the CDR3 reads CASSERAGGLGDTQYF. DNA for the CDR3: TGTGCCAGCAGTGAACGGGCAGGGGGCTTGGGAGATACGCAGTATTTT. The genes are TRBV2 and TRBJ2-3; 8 bases map to TRBD1. Per the germline V gene, CDR1 is SNHLY and CDR2 is FYNNEI. This CDR3 has 16 residues. With 2 bases clipped from V and 5 bases from J, the junction kept 9 bases outside the gene matches.